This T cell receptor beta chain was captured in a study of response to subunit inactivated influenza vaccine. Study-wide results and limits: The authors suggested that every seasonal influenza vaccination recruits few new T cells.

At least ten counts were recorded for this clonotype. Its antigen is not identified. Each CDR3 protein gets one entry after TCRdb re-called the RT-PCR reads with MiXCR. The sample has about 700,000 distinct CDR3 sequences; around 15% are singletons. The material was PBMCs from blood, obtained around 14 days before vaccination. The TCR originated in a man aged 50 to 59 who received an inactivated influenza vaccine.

The chain's CDR3 is CASSSGTNTGELFF. CDR3 nucleotide sequence: TGTGCCAGCAGCTCCGGGACGAACACCGGGGAGCTGTTTTTT. This chain connects TRBV12-3 or TRBV12-4 to TRBJ2-2; D perhaps matches TRBD2 (5 bases). This CDR3 has 14 amino acids. Trimming pared 6 bases from V and 0 bases from J, leaving 8 bases between.